The clone carrying this TCR beta chain was detected once. The method was immunoSEQ multiplex PCR; TCRdb's version includes in-frame clones alone and lacks a portion of them. In the table there are around 99,000 clones, approximately 82% of which are singletons. The data belong to a study of radiation and T cells in renal cell carcinoma. Time point defined: blood 4 weeks post-SBRT, at nephrectomy. Treatment of the sample: 15 Gy SBRT to primary tumor, nephrectomy 4 weeks later. J lost 7 bases, V lost 7 bases, and 6 bases had no gene match. The CDR3 has 12 amino acids. Germline CDR1 MDHEN, CDR2 SYDVKM. The chain couples TRBV28 to TRBJ1-2; 7 bases line up with TRBD1. The clonotype comes from a man between 60 and 75 years old with renal cell carcinoma. The sequences come from blood, collected from a patient whose treatment included radiotherapy and nephrectomy. CDR3 nucleotides: TGTGCCAGCAAGCCAGGGGGGGTTGGCTACACCTTC. It is translated as CASKPGGVGYTF.